Below, one T cell receptor (beta chain) is given with its context. Its antigen target is currently unknown. There are no base qualities to consult, and no much larger clone falls within one base. The junction carries 24 bases between V and J, which are trimmed by 5 bases and 6 bases respectively. In the germline V gene, CDR1 corresponds to SGHNT and CDR2 to YENEEA. Inclusive of the bounding cysteine and phenylalanine, the CDR3 is 17 residues long. The CDR3 DNA has 51 bases and is translated from base 1. Library generation was performed with the immunoSEQ multiplex PCR assay. For the multiplex PCR, a mixture combining 60 forward primers for TCR Vbeta segments and 13 reverse primers for TCR Jbeta segments was used. The CDR3 region of rearranged TCR beta genes was amplified from genomic DNA with a multiplex PCR assay. The Illumina HiSeq System was used to sequence the amplified TCR beta libraries as 87-base-pair reads. Processing in the source paper ran as follows. A later analysis tallied 70 million to 100 million unique TCR beta chains across the 700 or so repertoires, and around 12 million of those chains were shared by two or more donors. A nearest-neighbor algorithm error-corrected the raw reads and collapsed the reads into unique sequences, merging closely related sequences to remove PCR and sequencing errors. V, D and J gene segments were assigned by aligning CDR3 sequences to IMGT reference sequences. For a sequence to be retained, a match of at least six nucleotides was required to both a V gene segment and a J gene segment. Rearrangements were classified as productive when the CDR3 lacked stop codons and remained in frame with V and J, and all other rearrangements were classified as non-productive. CDR3 was defined by IMGT convention, running from the second conserved V-encoded cysteine to the conserved J-encoded phenylalanine. In an earlier analysis of around 540 of the donors, sequences lacking an unambiguous match to a single V gene segment were excluded. An earlier analysis of 587 of the donors called V segments functional above 56.7% productive rearrangements and segregating when the between-donor standard deviation exceeded 5%. A statistical classification framework was built to diagnose cytomegalovirus status from the catalog of TCR beta chain sequences. In a later analysis, V and J genes were assigned by comparing TCR nucleotide sequences against IMGT/GENE-DB human TR gene sequences. In a later analysis, CDR3 sequences and most-parsimonious VDJ recombination scenarios were assigned using the TCRdist pipeline. In a later analysis, each TCR beta chain was defined by its CDR3 amino acid sequence together with its V-gene family, and reads lacking a unique V-gene family were excluded. As a way to deal with suspected cross-contamination and a sequencing artifact, a later analysis dropped under 600 nucleotide sequences that were highly shared and had low generation probability. In a later analysis, a clonal expansion index was calculated for each public chain from normalized within-repertoire ranks of inferred template counts. In a later analysis, generation probabilities were computed with a VDJ recombination model fitted to out-of-frame rearrangements, and the resulting probabilities were checked against IGoR. In a later analysis, TCR-TCR, TCR-HLA and TCR-CMV co-occurrence was scored with hypergeometric tests, and a repertoire-size bias correction was applied to TCR pairs. False discovery rates were estimated in a later analysis by permuting HLA or CMV assignments 20 times. In a later analysis, co-occurring TCRs were grouped using DBSCAN, and TCRdist sequence similarity was added for clustering within HLA-allele-positive subsets. Co-occurrence clustering excluded repertoires with fewer than 30,000 or more than 120,000 public chains, plus five with anomalous nucleotide sharing. This is the immuneACCESS table as TCRdb keeps it, with only in-frame sequences that have V and J called. A part of the clones is gone; compared with another copy, unresolved V genes explain less than half, and the rest is unexplained. V and J calls and clone size are those listed in that table; D and trimming were worked out from the DNA. The sample has 90,000 to 130,000 clones on record, about 79% of them singletons. The ten largest clonotypes hold around 3% of the sample.

In total, about 650 healthy bone marrow donors made up the cohort. All cohort members were sampled while nominally healthy, although unrecorded immune exposures were likely present. The donor tested CMV seropositive and was one of the 289 seropositive cohort members. Each donor provided a peripheral blood sample, and peripheral blood mononuclear cells were used for TCR beta sequencing. The Qiagen DNeasy Blood Extraction Kit was used to extract genomic DNA from the blood cell samples. The data are from a study of cytomegalovirus exposure and HLA in healthy donors (dated by TCRdb to the late 2010s). Some background on the complete study: An earlier analysis of approximately 640 of the donors reported roughly 300 Gb of sequence data and around 110 million unique TCR beta sequences from 150 million to 200 million T cells. In a later analysis, previously published TCR beta repertoires from 666 donors were re-analyzed and high-resolution HLA genotyping was added so that TCR occurrence patterns could be studied. An earlier analysis of some 500 of the donors applied high-throughput TCR beta sequencing to assess whether each TCR beta V gene segment acted as functional or pseudogenic. Donor age, sex, ethnicity and CMV serostatus were collected together with the repertoire data. Roughly five DR-DQ haplotypes were handled as single units for association and clustering because linkage in the cohort was strong. Using immunosequencing, the study profiled T cell repertoires from around 670 subjects and related those repertoires to cytomegalovirus serostatus. Of the roughly 400 genotyped donors, more than 75% were placed in the genetic ancestry cluster associated with self-reported Caucasian donors. Rather than using new phenotypic data, the later analysis identified candidate immune exposures from TCR beta sequences and from how often those sequences occurred across donors. A later genetic analysis took genome-wide SNP genotypes for about three fifths of the 666 donors and used that subset as a discovery cohort. Approximately 300 gigabases of sequencing data and 70 million to 85 million unique TCR sequences were included in an early release covering 550 to 800 HLA-typed donors. Across roughly 420 genotyped donors of the cohort, an average of about 200,000 unique TCR beta nucleotide sequences per donor were sequenced, and 15% to 20% of those sequences were non-productive. The number of donors typed differed by locus, with 629-630 for A, B, C, DRB1 and DQB1, about 500 for DQA1, 606 for DPA1, and 472 for DPB1. The study combined high-throughput TCR immunosequencing, statistical association of individual TCRs with disease status, and machine learning to predict cytomegalovirus infection status. In addition to the first cohort of approximately 650 subjects, a separate validation cohort of 120 different subjects was used. All discovery cohort repertoires had been generated on a single sequencing platform. The study aimed to test whether signatures of past pathogen exposure could be identified by cataloging public T cell receptors. Class I and class II HLA loci were covered by the typing at four-digit resolution. What the authors observed across the whole study: The only immune exposure information available for the cohort was CMV serostatus. A later analysis found that most CMV-associated TCR beta chains appeared HLA-restricted, with HLA associations seemingly driven largely by CMV exposure. It was suggested by the authors that the approach could potentially be generalized to other disease states and immunological phenotypes. A further reported finding was that TCR beta sequences accurately predicted the HLA-A and HLA-B alleles for most subjects in the first cohort. Compared with the 666-donor mean, donors in an Asian-associated ancestry cluster had fewer N-insertions in productive TCRs, according to a later genetic analysis. A later analysis reported that several top co-occurrence clusters appeared linked to parvovirus B19, influenza, CMV and Epstein-Barr virus. Most TCR sequences were observed very rarely across donors, whereas some public TCRs were present in many individuals. Roughly uniform sequencing depth across donors was assumed in presence/absence analyses, although this assumption may not hold. A later analysis found that HLA-associated TCR beta chains were more clonally expanded and had lower generation probabilities than equally common non-associated chains. The cohort was sequenced for TCR beta chains only, and without alpha or paired-chain data the features that could be detected were limited. HLA typing was unavailable for some donors at each locus, so association tests used only the typed subset. In both the original and validation cohorts, the classifier was reported to diagnose cytomegalovirus status with high specificity and sensitivity. Seventeen rarely observed V segments, including chromosome 9 orphons, were excluded from the earlier analysis of 550 to 700 of the donors because counts were too low. The sequencing pipeline was judged likely to have produced a cluster of highly shared sequence variants as a technical artifact. A later analysis associated about 18,000 TCR beta sequences with specific HLA alleles at a false discovery rate of 0.05. The 87-base-pair reads could not distinguish some IMGT-functional V segments, including TRBV6-2 and TRBV6-3, so those segments were excluded. Strong co-occurrence of HLA alleles, especially DR and DQ, made assigning TCR associations to individual alleles difficult. Linkage disequilibrium might explain the correlated functional status among segregating V segments, but an unknown experimental factor could not be excluded. In vitro tests confirmed that a few of the cytomegalovirus-associated TCR beta chains recognize cytomegalovirus antigens. In a later genetic analysis, a missense DCLRE1C variant was associated with V-gene and J-gene trimming of TCR beta chains, and the association was replicated in an independent cohort. In a later analysis, TCR association rates were found to vary across HLA loci, with the most associated TCRs seen for DRB1 alleles and the fewest for HLA-C alleles. The study gave a list of about 170 TCR beta chains associated with cytomegalovirus. In an earlier analysis of fewer than 750 of the donors, most TCR beta V segments were observed in productive rearrangements about 87% or about 30% of the time, broadly matching IMGT annotations.

The origin of this receptor is a woman aged 18-30 years in good health and CMV-seropositive. The sequenced material came from PBMCs. The rearrangement combines TRBV11-3 with TRBJ2-3; confidence is insufficient to name the D gene. The base sequence is TGTGCCAGCAGCGACCCCTTCAGCGCAGAGGCTCCCGATACGCAGTATTTT. This yields the protein CASSDPFSAEAPDTQYF.